Given below is one TCR beta chain in context. The data were taken from a study of control samples from healthy donors and cancer patients. Assay used: immunoSEQ multiplex PCR; TCRdb lists only in-frame clones, some missing. Among fewer than 95,000 clones listed, about 89% were seen once. This CDR3 has 15 residues. Trimming removed 6 bases from V and 0 bases from J, with 9 bases in between. The germline V gene has CDR1 MNHEY and CDR2 SVGAGI. Sequencing was done on a sample of blood. The chain recombines TRBV6-5 with TRBJ2-6, with no clear D. The sequence was collected from a man aged 30 to 39 in good health. CDR3 protein: CASSEKSSGANVLTF. Here the CDR3 DNA reads TGTGCCAGCAGCGAGAAGAGCTCTGGGGCCAACGTCCTGACTTTC.